This TCR beta chain is from a study of human T cells and chemical hapten exposure. Germline V gene lookup returns CDR1 DFQATT and CDR2 SNEGSKA (reference sequence). The CDR3 extends over 10 amino acids. The V end was cut by 5 bases, the J end by 8 bases, with 8 bases between. TCRdb processed the RACE reads anew with MiXCR; each CDR3 protein has one entry. The sample gives 65,000 to 90,000 distinct CDR3 sequences, roughly 15% of which show up once; more than 3.5% is in the top ten. As to time point: pre-sensitization, week 0. The treatment is: therapeutic diphenylcyclopropenone sensitization with weekly scalp DPC.

The clonotype originates from a woman aged 45-60 years with alopecia areata. Some clones in this sample may be carry-over from other donors' samples. The chain carries TRBV20-1 and TRBJ2-3; D may be TRBD1 or TRBD2 (5 bases each). The sequences come from whole blood, collected in connection with sensitization to the hapten diphenylcyclopropenone (DPC). The CDR3 spells CSAGTVTQYF. CDR3 DNA sequence: TGCAGTGCTGGGACGGTTACGCAGTATTTT.